A few counts support the clone carrying this T cell receptor beta chain. The sample comes from a study of technical replicates of blood from four donors. This table comes from immunoSEQ multiplex PCR, and its TCRdb copy is limited to in-frame clones, with some not included. The sample has about 82,000 clones, 96% seen once. This CDR3 is built from 14 residues. With 10 bases clipped from V and 2 bases from J, the junction kept 9 bases outside the gene matches. CDR1 is SEHNR and CDR2 is FQNEAQ in the germline V gene (reference sequence). The chain carries TRBV7-9 and TRBJ2-3; 7 nucleotides align to TRBD1. The sequence derives from a human donor in good health. Sequencing input: T cells isolated from PBMCs. In DNA form, the CDR3 reads TGTGCCACCCAACAACAGGGGCTCACAGATACGCAGTATTTT. Its translation is CATQQQGLTDTQYF.